Listed below are T cell receptor beta chains from one sample, sequenced in a study of shared clonotypes between healthy human individuals. Repertoires were generated with immunoSEQ multiplex PCR, while TCRdb's copy carries only in-frame clones and drops some. The sample holds under 600,000 clones, roughly four fifths seen once. Sequenced input: PBMCs. The receptor set was obtained from a woman in her 40s in good health. Some clones in this sample may be carry-over from other donors' samples. Each CDR3 is given with its conserved first and last residue. For some rows the clone size is stated as once, few or many, or as a class when expanded; others skip it.

V	size	CDR3
TRBV18	-	CASSPTVTSGANVLTF
TRBV27	-	CASSHPGLAGVNEQFF
TRBV4-3	-	CASSQDKRQGGTEAFF
TRBV6-6	-	CASSSTRTGGFYEQYF
TRBV16	-	CASSQSWSDDEQFF
TRBV9	-	CARRGPEAFF
TRBV25-1	-	CASSVKAGNTIYF
TRBV5-4	-	CASSLDTYNEQFF
TRBV28	-	CASRPSGRAGQETQYF
TRBV19	-	CASSIVTTSGTPRIWTDTQYF
TRBV29-1	-	CSVEVTGTFADTQYF
TRBV29-1	-	CSVPAEANYGYTF
TRBV19	-	CASSNRRTDINYGYTF
TRBV15	-	CATSRGGALYEQYF
TRBV2	-	CASSPDRGRSTEAFF
TRBV11-1	-	CASSFGGFVGELFF
TRBV18	-	CASSPGGQNTEAFF
TRBV5-6	-	CASSLGPLAGGVVF
TRBV11-2	-	CASSLTGLRTDTQYF
TRBV7-9	-	CASSLGRQGAEKLFF
TRBV28	-	CASSSGARGGVYGYTF
TRBV27	-	CASSLSPWISGYTF
TRBV6-4	-	CASSPGTSGRAGEQFF
TRBV25-1	-	CASSDLVHTDTQYF
TRBV23-1	-	CASSQTSLAYEQYF
TRBV4-2	-	CASSQAGGLAGGSATQYF
TRBV28	-	CASSSSGDRGDEQFF
TRBV7-8	-	CASSPGGTYEQYF
TRBV7-2	-	CASSPQGFGTEAFF
TRBV5-1	once	CASNRISGTYEQYF
TRBV12-5	-	CASGLTLGEQYF
TRBV25-1	-	CAINTGYQETQYF
TRBV7-2	-	CASSLNGGSNQPQHF
TRBV30	-	CAWKWAGLFTDTQYF
TRBV7-8	-	CASSDSYEQYF
TRBV5-1	once	CASSWTSGSPYEQYF
TRBV30	-	CAWSVGPRDQPQHF
TRBV7-3	-	CASSLTLAGASEQFF
TRBV18	-	CASSLMDRGEQYF
TRBV15	-	CATSRVRVGYEQYF
TRBV28	few	CASSPLGLAGVLDIQYF
TRBV6-6	-	CASRTTSGSAETQYF
TRBV7-9	-	CASSLGGLLYEQYF
TRBV9	-	CASTPPPWTGYDNEQFF
TRBV6-1	-	CASRRGEETQYF
TRBV6-1	-	CASSSLTGTGVGYTF
TRBV9	once	CASSPPQGGAETQYF
TRBV5-1	-	CASSLAGTGDTQYF
TRBV18	-	CASSPRVGTSYEQYF
TRBV7-9	-	CASSKEVGSPGELFF
TRBV6-5	once	CASSYSSGGTVAQYF
TRBV29-1	many	CSVEGNNEKLFF
TRBV30	-	CAWQGMENTEAFF
TRBV28	-	CASHPAGTPNQPQHF
TRBV18	-	CASSDTSYEQYF